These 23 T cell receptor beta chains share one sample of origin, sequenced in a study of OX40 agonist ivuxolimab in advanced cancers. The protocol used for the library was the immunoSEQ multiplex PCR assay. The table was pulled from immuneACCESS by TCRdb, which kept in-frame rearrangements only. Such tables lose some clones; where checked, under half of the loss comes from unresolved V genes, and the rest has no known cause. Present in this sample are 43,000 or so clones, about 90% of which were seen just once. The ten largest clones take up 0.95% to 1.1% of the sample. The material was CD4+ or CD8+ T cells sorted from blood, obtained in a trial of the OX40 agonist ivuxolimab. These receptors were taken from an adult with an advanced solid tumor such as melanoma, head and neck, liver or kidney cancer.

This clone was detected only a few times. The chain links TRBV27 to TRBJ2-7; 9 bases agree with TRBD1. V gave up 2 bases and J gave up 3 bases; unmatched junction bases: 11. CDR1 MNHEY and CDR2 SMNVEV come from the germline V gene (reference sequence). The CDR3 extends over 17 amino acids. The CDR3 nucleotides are TGTGCCAGCAGTTTAAAAGCCGAGAGGACAGGGGACTACGAGCAGTACTTC. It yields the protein CASSLKAERTGDYEQYF.

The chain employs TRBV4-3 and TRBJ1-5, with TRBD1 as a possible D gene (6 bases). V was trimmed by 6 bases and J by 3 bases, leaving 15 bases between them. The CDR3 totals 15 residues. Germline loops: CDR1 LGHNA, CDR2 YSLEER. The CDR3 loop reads CASSLTYRDNQPQHF. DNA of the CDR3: TGCGCCAGCAGTCTCACCTACAGGGACAATCAGCCCCAGCATTTT.

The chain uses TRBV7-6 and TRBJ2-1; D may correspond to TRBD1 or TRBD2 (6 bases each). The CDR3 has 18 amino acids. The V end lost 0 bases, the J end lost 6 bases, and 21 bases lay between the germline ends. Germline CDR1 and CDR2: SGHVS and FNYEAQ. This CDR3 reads CASSLAFSGRTVANEQFF. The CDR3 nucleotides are TGTGCCAGCAGCTTAGCCTTTTCGGGGAGGACAGTTGCCAATGAGCAGTTCTTC.

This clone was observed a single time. The CDR3 is CASSELTVTYEQYF. The CDR3 bases are TGTGCCAGCAGTGAGTTGACAGTTACCTACGAGCAGTACTTC. The V gene is TRBV6-1, the J gene TRBJ2-7; tentative D call: TRBD1 (5 bases). Trimming shortened V by 3 bases and J by 2 bases, and 11 bases separated the two germline ends. The CDR3 has 14 amino acids. CDR1 MNHNS and CDR2 SASEGT come from the germline V gene.

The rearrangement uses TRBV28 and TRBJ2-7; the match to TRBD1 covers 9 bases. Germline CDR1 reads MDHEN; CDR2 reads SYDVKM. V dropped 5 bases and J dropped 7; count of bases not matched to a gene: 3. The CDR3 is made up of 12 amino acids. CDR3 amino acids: CASSPGQGEQYF. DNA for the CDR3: TGTGCCAGCAGTCCCGGACAGGGGGAGCAGTACTTC.

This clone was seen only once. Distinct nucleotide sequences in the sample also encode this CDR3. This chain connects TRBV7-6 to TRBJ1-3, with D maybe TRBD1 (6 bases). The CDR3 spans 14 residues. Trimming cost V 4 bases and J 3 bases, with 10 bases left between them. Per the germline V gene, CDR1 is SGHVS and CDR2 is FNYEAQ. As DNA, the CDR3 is TGTGCCAGCAGCTCACTGACAGGTGGAAACACCATATATTTT. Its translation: CASSSLTGGNTIYF.

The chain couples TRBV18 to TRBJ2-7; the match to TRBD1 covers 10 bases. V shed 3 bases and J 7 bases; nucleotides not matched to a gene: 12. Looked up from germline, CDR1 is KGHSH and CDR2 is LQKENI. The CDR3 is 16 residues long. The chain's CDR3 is CASSPSGTGAEGEQYF. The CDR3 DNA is TGTGCCAGCTCACCGAGTGGGACAGGGGCGGAGGGTGAGCAGTACTTC.

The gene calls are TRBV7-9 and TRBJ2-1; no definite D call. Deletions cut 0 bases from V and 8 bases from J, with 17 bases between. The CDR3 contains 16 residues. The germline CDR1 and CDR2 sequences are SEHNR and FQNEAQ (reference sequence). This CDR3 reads CASSLALVAVLYEQFF. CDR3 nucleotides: TGTGCCAGCAGCTTAGCGTTGGTTGCAGTTCTCTATGAGCAGTTCTTC.

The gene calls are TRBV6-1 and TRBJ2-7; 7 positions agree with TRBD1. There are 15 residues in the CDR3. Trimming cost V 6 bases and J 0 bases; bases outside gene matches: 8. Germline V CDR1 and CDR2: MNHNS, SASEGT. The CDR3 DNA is TGTGCCAGCAGCTCCGAGGGACAGAGCTCCTACGAGCAGTACTTC. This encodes CASSSEGQSSYEQYF.

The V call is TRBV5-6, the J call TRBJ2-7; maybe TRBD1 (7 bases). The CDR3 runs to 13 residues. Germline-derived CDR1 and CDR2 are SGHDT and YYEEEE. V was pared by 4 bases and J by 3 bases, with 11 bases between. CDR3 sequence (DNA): TGTGCCAGCAGCGCGGGACAGATCTACGAGCAGTACTTC. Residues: CASSAGQIYEQYF.

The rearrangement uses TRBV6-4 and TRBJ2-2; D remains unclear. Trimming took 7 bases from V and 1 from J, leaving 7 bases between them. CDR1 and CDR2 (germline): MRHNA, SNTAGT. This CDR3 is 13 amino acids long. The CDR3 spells CASKNQNTGELFF. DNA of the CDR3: TGTGCCAGCAAAAATCAGAACACCGGGGAGCTGTTTTTT.

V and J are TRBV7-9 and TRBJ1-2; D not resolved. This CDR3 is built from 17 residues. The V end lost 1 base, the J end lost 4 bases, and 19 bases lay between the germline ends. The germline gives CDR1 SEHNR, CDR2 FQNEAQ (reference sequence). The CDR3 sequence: CASSLDEGAILPYGYTF. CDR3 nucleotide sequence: TGTGCCAGCAGCTTAGATGAGGGAGCGATACTTCCCTATGGCTACACCTTC.

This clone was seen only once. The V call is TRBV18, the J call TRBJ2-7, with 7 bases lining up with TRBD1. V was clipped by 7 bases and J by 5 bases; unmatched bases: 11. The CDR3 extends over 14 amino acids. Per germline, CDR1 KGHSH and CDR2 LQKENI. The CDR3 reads CASLQPGQSNEQYF. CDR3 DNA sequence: TGTGCCAGCTTACAACCGGGACAGTCGAACGAGCAGTACTTC.

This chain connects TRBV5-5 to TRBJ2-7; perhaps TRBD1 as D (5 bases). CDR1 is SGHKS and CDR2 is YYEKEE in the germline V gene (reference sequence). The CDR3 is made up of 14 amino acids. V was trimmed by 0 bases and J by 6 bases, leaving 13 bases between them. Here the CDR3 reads CASSLEGRAAEQYF. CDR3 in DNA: TGTGCCAGCAGCTTGGAGGGCAGGGCAGCCGAGCAGTACTTC.

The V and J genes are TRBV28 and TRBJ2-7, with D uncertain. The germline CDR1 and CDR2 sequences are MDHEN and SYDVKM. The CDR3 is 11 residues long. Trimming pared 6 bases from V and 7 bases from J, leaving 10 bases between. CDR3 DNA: TGTGCCAGCAGACATCGACGGGAGCAGTACTTC. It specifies CASRHRREQYF.

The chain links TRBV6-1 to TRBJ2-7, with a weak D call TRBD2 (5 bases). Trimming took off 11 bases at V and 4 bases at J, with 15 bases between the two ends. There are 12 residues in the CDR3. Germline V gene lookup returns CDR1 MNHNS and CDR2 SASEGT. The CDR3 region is CASTGNGYEQYF. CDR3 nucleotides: TGTGCCTCGACGGGGAACGGTTACGAGCAGTACTTC.

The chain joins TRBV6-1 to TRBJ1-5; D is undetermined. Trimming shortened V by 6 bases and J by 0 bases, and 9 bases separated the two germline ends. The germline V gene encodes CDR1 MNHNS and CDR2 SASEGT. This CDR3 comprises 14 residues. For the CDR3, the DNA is TGTGCCAGCAGCAGAGCTCCTAGCAATCAGCCCCAGCATTTT. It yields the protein CASSRAPSNQPQHF.

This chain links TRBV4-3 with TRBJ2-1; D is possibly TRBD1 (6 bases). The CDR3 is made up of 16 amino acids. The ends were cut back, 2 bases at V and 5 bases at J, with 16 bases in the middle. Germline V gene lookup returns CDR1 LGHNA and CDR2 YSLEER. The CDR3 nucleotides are TGCGCCAGCAGCCAACTGAATAGGGGGTGGGACAATGAGCAGTTCTTC. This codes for CASSQLNRGWDNEQFF.

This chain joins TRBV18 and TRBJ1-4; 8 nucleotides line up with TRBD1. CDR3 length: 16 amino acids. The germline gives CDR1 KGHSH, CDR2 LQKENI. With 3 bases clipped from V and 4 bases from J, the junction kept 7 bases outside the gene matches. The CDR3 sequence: CASSPNGQGDNEKLFF. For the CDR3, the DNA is TGTGCCAGCTCACCCAACGGACAGGGCGATAATGAAAAACTGTTTTTT.

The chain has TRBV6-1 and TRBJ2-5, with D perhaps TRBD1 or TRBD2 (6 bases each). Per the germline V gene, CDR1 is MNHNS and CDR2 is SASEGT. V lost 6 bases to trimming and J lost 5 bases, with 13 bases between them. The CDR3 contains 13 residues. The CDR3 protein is CASSPTGRETQYF. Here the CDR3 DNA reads TGTGCCAGCAGCCCCACAGGGAGGGAGACCCAGTACTTC.

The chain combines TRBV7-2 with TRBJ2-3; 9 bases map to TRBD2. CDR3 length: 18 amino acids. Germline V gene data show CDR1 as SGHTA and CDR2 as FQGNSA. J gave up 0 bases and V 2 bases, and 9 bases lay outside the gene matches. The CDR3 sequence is CASSLLLTSGASTDTQYF. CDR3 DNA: TGTGCCAGCAGCTTACTCTTGACTAGCGGAGCTAGCACAGATACGCAGTATTTT. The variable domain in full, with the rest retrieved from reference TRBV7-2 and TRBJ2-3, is GAGVSQSPSNKVTEKGKDVELRCDPISGHTALYWYRQSLGQGLEFLIYFQGNSAPDKSGLPSDRFSAERTGGSVSTLTIQRTQQEDSAVYLCASSLLLTSGASTDTQYFGPGTRLTVL.

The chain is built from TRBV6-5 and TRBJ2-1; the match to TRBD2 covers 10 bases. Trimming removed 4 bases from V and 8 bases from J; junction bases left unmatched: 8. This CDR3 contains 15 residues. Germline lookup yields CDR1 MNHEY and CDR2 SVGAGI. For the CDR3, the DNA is TGTGCCAGCAGTTTGGGACTAGCGCCCGGAGATGAGCAGTTCTTC. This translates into CASSLGLAPGDEQFF.

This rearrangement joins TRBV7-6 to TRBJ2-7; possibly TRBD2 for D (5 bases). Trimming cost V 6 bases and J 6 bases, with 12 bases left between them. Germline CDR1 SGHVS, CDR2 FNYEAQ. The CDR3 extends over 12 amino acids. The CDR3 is CASSLGGSEQYF. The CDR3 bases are TGTGCCAGCAGTTTGGGTGGGAGCGAGCAGTACTTC.